These 32 T cell receptor beta chains came from one sample sequenced in a study of T-cell reconstitution after alpha-beta-depleted transplantation in children. A library of TCRbeta sequences, prepared with unique molecular identifiers, was generated. TCRdb passed the PCR reads through MiXCR, listing each CDR3 protein once. Here the sample spans about 90,000 distinct CDR3 sequences, about 16% being singletons. This sample comprised PBMCs, mostly from graft donor cells, obtained 180 days after TCRalphabeta/CD19-depleted stem cell transplant. All receptors come from a male patient aged 2-15 years who had a stem cell transplant for acute lymphoblastic leukemia, so the T cells may come from the graft donor.

The J gene is TRBJ2-7, the V gene TRBV11-2; 9 bases are shared with TRBD1. Germline V gene data show CDR1 as SGHAT and CDR2 as FQNNGV. This CDR3 spans 15 amino acids. Trimming took 3 bases from V and 5 from J; bases not matched to a gene: 8. For the CDR3, the DNA is TGTGCCAGCAGCTTTTACTCGGGACAGGGCAACGAGCAGTACTTC. Translating it yields CASSFYSGQGNEQYF.

This clonotype appeared many times. This sequence joins TRBV4-2 and TRBJ1-6; D not certain. CDR1 LGHNA and CDR2 YNFKEQ come from the germline V gene. The V end lost 3 bases, the J end lost 5 bases, and 11 bases lay between the germline ends. This CDR3 contains 15 residues. CDR3 sequence (DNA): TGTGCCAGCAGCCAGTCGGGAGCCGATAATTCACCCCTCCACTTT. Its protein is CASSQSGADNSPLHF.

This clonotype has only a few counts. This chain joins TRBV12-3 or TRBV12-4 and TRBJ2-7, with 8 bases fitting TRBD1. This CDR3 has 15 amino acids. V trimming: 6 bases; J trimming: 3 bases; junction bases outside the gene matches: 10. The CDR3 sequence is CASSVPGQDLYEQYF. The DNA for the CDR3 is TGTGCCAGCAGCGTCCCGGGACAGGACCTCTACGAGCAGTACTTC.

This clonotype has a handful of counts. The chain recombines TRBV7-9 with TRBJ1-3; TRBD1 aligns across 8 bases. V shed 3 bases, J shed 2 bases, and the junction held 3 bases outside the gene matches. This CDR3 contains 15 residues. Per the germline V gene, CDR1 is SEHNR and CDR2 is FQNEAQ (reference sequence). CDR3 sequence: CASSFKDRAGNTIYF. CDR3 in DNA: TGTGCCAGCAGCTTTAAGGACAGGGCTGGAAACACCATATATTTT.

This clonotype was counted only a few times. The chain combines TRBV10-1 with TRBJ2-3; possibly TRBD1 or TRBD2 for D (5 bases each). The CDR3 contains 14 residues. V lost 3 bases, J lost 5 bases, and 12 bases lay in between. The V gene's germline CDR1 is WNHNN and CDR2 SYGVQD (reference sequence). CDR3 protein: CASSEEGIGDTQYF. In DNA, the CDR3 is TGCGCCAGCAGTGAAGAGGGGATAGGAGATACGCAGTATTTT.

V is TRBV20-1 and J is TRBJ2-5, with 9 nucleotides matching TRBD1. Germline V CDR1 and CDR2: DFQATT, SNEGSKA (reference sequence). After removal of 4 bases from V and 2 bases from J, the junction contained 14 bases not matched to a gene. The CDR3 runs to 17 residues. The CDR3 DNA follows: TGCAGTGCTATGAAACTAATCCCGGGACAGGGACAAGAGACCCAGTACTTC. Protein: CSAMKLIPGQGQETQYF.

The rearrangement links TRBV29-1 to TRBJ2-2; D is unresolved. The germline CDR1 and CDR2 sequences are SQVTM and ANQGSEA. Trimming left V 4 bases short and J 1 base short, with 10 bases between. The CDR3 runs 14 residues. CDR3 DNA: TGCAGCGTTGGCGGCAGCCAGAACACCGGGGAGCTGTTTTTT. Translation gives CSVGGSQNTGELFF.

The sample holds a few counts of this clonotype. The V call is TRBV7-2, the J call TRBJ1-2, with D possibly being TRBD1 (5 bases). Germline CDR1 is SGHTA and CDR2 is FQGNSA. V gave up 5 bases and J gave up 6 bases, with 10 bases separating them. CDR3 length equals 12 residues. The CDR3 DNA follows: TGTGCCAGCAGCGACCGGACAAATGGCTACACCTTC. Translation gives CASSDRTNGYTF.

This clonotype was observed a few times. The chain couples TRBV2 to TRBJ2-5; D is perhaps TRBD2 (6 bases). From germline, CDR1 is SNHLY and CDR2 FYNNEI. The CDR3 is 13 amino acids. V lost 9 bases and J lost 2, with 13 bases in between. The CDR3 region is CASFRELQETQYF. CDR3 sequence (DNA): TGTGCCAGTTTCCGGGAGCTACAAGAGACCCAGTACTTC.

V gene TRBV18 combines with J gene TRBJ1-5; D uncertain. Trimming took 2 bases from V and 0 from J, leaving 14 bases between them. The length of the CDR3 is 17 residues. Germline CDR1 KGHSH, CDR2 LQKENI. The CDR3 spells CASSPGQSAYSNQPQHF. The CDR3 nucleotides are TGTGCCAGCTCACCAGGGCAGTCAGCATATAGCAATCAGCCCCAGCATTTT.

The table lists this clonotype with many counts. The chain employs TRBV20-1 and TRBJ1-2; no definite D call. CDR3 length equals 12 residues. CDR1 DFQATT and CDR2 SNEGSKA come from the germline V gene (reference sequence). V lost 7 bases, J lost 3 bases, and 12 bases lay in between. The CDR3 is CSVIEGHYGYTF. The CDR3 nucleotides are TGCAGTGTAATCGAGGGCCACTATGGCTACACCTTC.

The chain joins TRBV20-1 to TRBJ2-3; 7 bases map to TRBD2. The CDR3 is made up of 14 amino acids. The V gene's germline CDR1 is DFQATT and CDR2 SNEGSKA (reference sequence). Unmatched junction bases numbered 7, after V lost 5 bases and J lost 2 bases. This CDR3 is CSAPAGESTDTQYF. DNA of the CDR3: TGCAGTGCTCCTGCGGGGGAGTCCACAGATACGCAGTATTTT.

The genes are TRBV7-9 and TRBJ1-1, with D uncertain. Germline V CDR1 and CDR2: SEHNR, FQNEAQ (reference sequence). The CDR3 totals 15 residues. V gave up 5 bases and J gave up 0 bases, with 13 bases separating them. The CDR3 region is CASSAPTVMNTEAFF. The CDR3 bases are TGTGCCAGCAGCGCACCGACGGTGATGAACACTGAAGCTTTCTTT.

CDR3 sequence (DNA): TGTGCCAGCAGCCCTTCAGGCTGGCATAACTATGGCTACACCTTC. It specifies CASSPSGWHNYGYTF. The chain recombines TRBV7-8 with TRBJ1-2; unclear D gene. Between the trimmed V and J ends, which lost 5 bases and 1 base, there was a span of 14 bases. CDR3 length equals 15 residues. Germline CDR1 and CDR2: SGHVS and FQNEAQ.

The chain carries TRBV7-9 and TRBJ2-7; D is perhaps TRBD2 (7 bases). In germline, CDR1 is SEHNR, CDR2 FQNEAQ (reference sequence). This CDR3 has 14 residues. Trimming took 4 bases from V and 4 from J, leaving 14 bases between them. CDR3 protein: CASSWGGRVYEQYF. CDR3 bases: TGTGCCAGCAGCTGGGGGGGCCGGGTTTACGAGCAGTACTTC.

This clonotype was detected a few times. The rearrangement uses TRBV7-8 and TRBJ2-3; TRBD1 matches at 8 bases. The junction had 12 bases not matched to a gene; V was cut back by 2 bases and J by 2 bases. Looked up from germline, CDR1 is SGHVS and CDR2 is FQNEAQ. This CDR3 is built from 18 residues. The CDR3 DNA reads as TGTGCCAGCAGCTTAACCAGGGGGCGCGGTTTTTACACAGATACGCAGTATTTT. This translates into CASSLTRGRGFYTDTQYF.

The CDR3 sequence is CASSFPSWGNYEQYF. For the CDR3, the DNA is TGTGCCAGCAGCTTCCCAAGCTGGGGGAACTACGAGCAGTACTTC. The chain carries TRBV7-6 and TRBJ2-7; D possibly uses TRBD1 or TRBD2 (5 bases each). CDR3 length: 15 amino acids. CDR1 is SGHVS and CDR2 is FNYEAQ in the germline V gene. V gave up 3 bases and J gave up 3 bases, with 15 bases separating them.

This CDR3 reads CSAIWFDTGELFF. CDR3 bases: TGCAGTGCAATCTGGTTCGACACCGGGGAGCTGTTTTTT. This chain uses TRBV20-1 with TRBJ2-2; D gene ambiguous. CDR1 DFQATT and CDR2 SNEGSKA come from the germline V gene (reference sequence). Deletions cut 6 bases from V and 3 bases from J, with 11 bases between. The length of the CDR3 is 13 residues.

This clonotype was counted a few times. The rearrangement joins TRBV29-1 to TRBJ2-3; the D is unclear. V lost 3 bases and J lost 0, with 7 bases in between. The CDR3 sequence is 13 residues long. From germline, CDR1 is SQVTM and CDR2 ANQGSEA. In nucleotides, the CDR3 is TGCAGCGTTGACCCCCATAGCACAGATACGCAGTATTTT. Its protein product is CSVDPHSTDTQYF.

The rearrangement links TRBV7-8 to TRBJ2-3; D gene unclear. Deletions cut 5 bases from V and 5 bases from J, with 14 bases between. Germline CDR1 SGHVS, CDR2 FQNEAQ. CDR3 length: 14 residues. The CDR3 DNA reads as TGTGCCAGCAGCCGGAATGGGAATGGAGATACGCAGTATTTT. Translating it yields CASSRNGNGDTQYF.

This clonotype was detected once. This sequence joins TRBV6-1 and TRBJ2-7; D not resolved. This CDR3 has 13 amino acids. The V gene lost 1 base and the J gene lost 2 bases, with 6 bases spanning the gap. CDR1 and CDR2 from the germline V gene are MNHNS and SASEGT. The DNA of the CDR3 is TGTGCCAGCAGTGAAGACACAACCTACGAGCAGTACTTC. Protein: CASSEDTTYEQYF.

This clonotype was recorded a few times. The J gene is TRBJ2-4, the V gene TRBV10-2; a possible D gene is TRBD2 (5 bases). CDR3 size: 13 residues. CDR1 and CDR2 from the germline V gene are WSHSY and SAAADI. Trimming removed 7 bases at V and 5 bases at J, with 12 bases between. This CDR3 reads CASNGVRENIQYF. The CDR3 coding sequence is TGCGCCAGCAACGGGGTTCGGGAAAACATTCAGTACTTC.

The genes are TRBV12-3 or TRBV12-4 and TRBJ2-5; possible D gene TRBD1, 6 bases. V was clipped by 4 bases and J by 4 bases, with 16 bases between them. This CDR3 region has 15 residues. CDR3 residues: CASSSHLLGGETQYF. The CDR3, as DNA: TGTGCCAGCAGTTCCCATTTACTAGGGGGAGAGACCCAGTACTTC.

This clonotype was detected a few times. The chain joins TRBV5-1 to TRBJ2-3; TRBD1 agrees at 8 bases. This CDR3 comprises 14 residues. The J segment lost 2 bases and the V segment lost 7 bases, leaving 6 bases of the junction unmatched. Germline V gives CDR1 SGHRS, CDR2 YFSETQ. CDR3 residues: CASGNRGNTDTQYF. The CDR3 DNA reads as TGCGCCAGCGGTAACAGGGGGAACACAGATACGCAGTATTTT.

This chain connects TRBV12-3 or TRBV12-4 to TRBJ2-7, with TRBD1 matching over 11 bases. The CDR3 contains 15 residues. The V gene end was trimmed by 5 bases and the J gene end by 7 bases; junction bases not matched to a gene: 10. CDR3 residues: CASSLYGQGAREQYF. Written as DNA, the CDR3 is TGTGCCAGCAGTCTCTACGGACAGGGGGCGCGGGAGCAGTACTTC.

V usage is TRBV27 and J usage is TRBJ1-1; maybe TRBD1 (5 bases). This CDR3 is built from 14 residues. The germline gives CDR1 MNHEY, CDR2 SMNVEV (reference sequence). Trimming cost V 2 bases and J 1 base, with 8 bases left between them. CDR3 DNA: TGTGCCAGCAGTTTAACCAGGGCGAACACTGAAGCTTTCTTT. The encoded protein is CASSLTRANTEAFF.

This clonotype has a handful of counts. This rearrangement joins TRBV28 to TRBJ2-4; D is tentatively TRBD1 or TRBD2 (6 bases each). The ends were cut back, 7 bases at V and 0 bases at J, with 16 bases in the middle. Germline V gives CDR1 MDHEN, CDR2 SYDVKM. The CDR3 extends over 16 amino acids. This chain's CDR3 is CASTPGGRLAKNIQYF. The CDR3 coding sequence is TGTGCCAGCACTCCCGGGGGCAGACTAGCCAAAAACATTCAGTACTTC.

This clonotype appeared a few times. The chain joins TRBV3-1 to TRBJ2-3; D is perhaps TRBD1 or TRBD2 (5 bases each). Germline loops: CDR1 LGHDT, CDR2 YNNKEL (reference sequence). The CDR3 covers 14 residues. V was shortened by 0 bases and J by 7 bases, with 11 bases between the two germline ends. CDR3: CASSQDDEGNTQYF. As DNA, the CDR3 is TGTGCCAGCAGCCAAGATGATGAGGGGAATACGCAGTATTTT.

V usage is TRBV5-5 and J usage is TRBJ1-2; 7 bases align to TRBD1. Germline trimming cut 0 bases from V and 5 bases from J; bases unmatched to any gene: 1. Germline-derived CDR1 and CDR2 are SGHKS and YYEKEE (reference sequence). The CDR3 extends over 13 amino acids. CDR3 in amino acids: CASSLDRGYGYTF. The CDR3 bases are TGTGCCAGCAGCTTGGACAGGGGTTATGGCTACACCTTC.

V and J are TRBV6-2 or TRBV6-3 and TRBJ2-5, with TRBD2 matching 10 bases. Germline lookup yields CDR1 MNHEY and CDR2 SVGEGT. V gave up 6 bases and J gave up 4 bases; unmatched junction bases: 20. This CDR3 has 19 residues. CDR3 in DNA: TGTGCCAGCAGCCGACCTAGCGGGGGAGCCGAAACCGAACGAGAGACCCAGTACTTC. Amino acids: CASSRPSGGAETERETQYF.

This clonotype has at least ten counts. The chain uses TRBV5-8 and TRBJ2-3, with 8 bases matching TRBD1. With V trimmed by 5 bases and J by 1 base, 6 bases remained unmatched. The germline V gene has CDR1 SGHTS and CDR2 YDEGEE. This CDR3 comprises 15 residues. As DNA, the CDR3 is TGTGCCAGCAGTCCTGGACAGGGCGGCACAGATACGCAGTATTTT. Residues: CASSPGQGGTDTQYF.

This sequence joins TRBV7-9 and TRBJ1-6; D gene ambiguous. CDR3 length: 17 amino acids. Germline V gene lookup returns CDR1 SEHNR and CDR2 FQNEAQ (reference sequence). Trimming took 2 bases from V and 7 from J, leaving 18 bases between them. The CDR3 region is CASSLSLRLKDNSPLHF. In DNA, the CDR3 is TGTGCCAGCAGCTTATCTCTTAGACTGAAGGACAATTCACCCCTCCACTTT.